The sequence of this T cell receptor beta chain was determined in a study of OX40 agonist ivuxolimab in advanced cancers. Study conclusions and caveats: CD8+ T cells averaged more expanded clones than CD4+.

Using immunoSEQ multiplex PCR, the repertoire was profiled, and TCRdb retains in-frame clones only, with some absent. The table lists over 100,000 clones, 80% to 90% of them singletons. No patient had autoimmune disease or received systemic immunosuppression. With regard to this clone: Its antigen is as yet unknown.

Germline V gene sequence: CDR1 LNHDA, CDR2 SQIVND (reference sequence). The V gene lost 2 bases and the J gene lost 3 bases, with 10 bases spanning the gap. The CDR3 consists of 14 residues. The sequence came from an adult with an advanced solid tumor such as melanoma, head and neck, liver or kidney cancer. The chain carries TRBV19 and TRBJ2-5, with a possible D match to TRBD2 (7 bases). The input for sequencing was CD4+ or CD8+ T cells sorted from blood, taken in a trial of the OX40 agonist ivuxolimab. The CDR3 region is CASSILGGEETQYF. In DNA, the CDR3 is TGTGCCAGTAGTATACTAGGGGGGGAAGAGACCCAGTACTTC. The full variable domain, with the rest looked up from reference TRBV19 and TRBJ2-5, is DGGITQSPKYLFRKEGQNVTLSCEQNLNHDAMYWYRQDPGQGLRLIYYSQIVNDFQKGDIAEGYSVSREKKESFPLTVTSAQKNPTAFYLCASSILGGEETQYFGPGTRLLVL.